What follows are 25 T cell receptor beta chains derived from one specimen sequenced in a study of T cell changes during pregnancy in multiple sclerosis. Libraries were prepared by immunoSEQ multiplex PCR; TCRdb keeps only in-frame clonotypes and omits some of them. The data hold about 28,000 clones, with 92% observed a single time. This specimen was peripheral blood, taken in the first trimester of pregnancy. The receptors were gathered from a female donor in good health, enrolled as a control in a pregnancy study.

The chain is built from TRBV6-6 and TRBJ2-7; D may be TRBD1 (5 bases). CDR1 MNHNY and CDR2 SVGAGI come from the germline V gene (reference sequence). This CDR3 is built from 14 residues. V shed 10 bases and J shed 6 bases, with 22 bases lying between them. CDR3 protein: CATLSPGRAAEQYF. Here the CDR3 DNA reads TGTGCCACCCTATCTCCCGGCAGGGCGGCCGAGCAGTACTTC.

This CDR3 reads CASRAGGSSYNEQFF. CDR3 coding DNA: TGTGCCAGCCGAGCGGGGGGGAGCTCCTACAATGAGCAGTTCTTC. This rearrangement joins TRBV6-5 to TRBJ2-1; 10 nucleotides match TRBD2. Looked up from germline, CDR1 is MNHEY and CDR2 is SVGAGI. V lost 8 bases and J lost 0; bases outside the gene matches: 4. CDR3 length equals 15 residues.

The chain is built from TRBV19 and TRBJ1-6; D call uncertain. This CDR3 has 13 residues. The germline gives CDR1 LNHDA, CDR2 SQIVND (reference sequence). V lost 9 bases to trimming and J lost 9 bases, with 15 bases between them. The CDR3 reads CASAEIGVSPLHF. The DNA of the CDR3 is TGTGCCAGCGCGGAGATCGGTGTTTCACCCCTCCACTTT.

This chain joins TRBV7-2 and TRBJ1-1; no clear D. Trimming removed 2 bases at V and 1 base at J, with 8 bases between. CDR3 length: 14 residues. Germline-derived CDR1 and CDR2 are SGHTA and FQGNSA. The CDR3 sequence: CASSLYEGNTEAFF. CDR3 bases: TGTGCCAGCAGCTTATACGAGGGGAACACTGAAGCTTTCTTT.

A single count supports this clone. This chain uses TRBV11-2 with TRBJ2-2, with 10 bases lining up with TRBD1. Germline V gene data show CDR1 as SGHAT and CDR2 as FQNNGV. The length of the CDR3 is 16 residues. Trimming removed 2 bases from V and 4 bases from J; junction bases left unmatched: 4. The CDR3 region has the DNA TGTGCCAGCAGCTTAATGGACAGGGGGGGCACCGGGGAGCTGTTTTTT. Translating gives CASSLMDRGGTGELFF.

The CDR3 here is CASSLDGTIEAFF. DNA for the CDR3: TGCGCCAGCAGCTTGGACGGGACAATAGAAGCTTTCTTT. The chain has TRBV5-1 and TRBJ1-1; TRBD1 might be the D (6 bases). This CDR3 contains 13 residues. V was pared by 0 bases and J by 8 bases, with 11 bases between. Germline loops: CDR1 SGHRS, CDR2 YFSETQ.

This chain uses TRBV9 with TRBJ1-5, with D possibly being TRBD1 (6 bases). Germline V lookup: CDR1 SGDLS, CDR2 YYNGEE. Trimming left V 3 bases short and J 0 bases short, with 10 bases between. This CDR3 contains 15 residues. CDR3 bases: TGTGCCAGCAGCGAGGGACAAAATAGCAATCAGCCCCAGCATTTT. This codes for CASSEGQNSNQPQHF.

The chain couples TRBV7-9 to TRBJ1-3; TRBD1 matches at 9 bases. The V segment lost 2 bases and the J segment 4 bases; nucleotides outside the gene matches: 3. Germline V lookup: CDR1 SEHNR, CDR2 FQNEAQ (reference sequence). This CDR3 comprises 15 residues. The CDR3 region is CASSLTGQGGNTIYF. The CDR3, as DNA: TGTGCCAGCAGCTTAACCGGACAGGGGGGAAACACCATATATTTT.

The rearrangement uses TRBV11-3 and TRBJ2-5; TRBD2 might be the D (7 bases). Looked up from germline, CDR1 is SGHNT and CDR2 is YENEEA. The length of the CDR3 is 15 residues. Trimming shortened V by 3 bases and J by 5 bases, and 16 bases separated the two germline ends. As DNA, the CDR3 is TGTGCCAGCAGCTTCGGTGGGGGGGCCTTGGAGACCCAGTACTTC. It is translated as CASSFGGGALETQYF.

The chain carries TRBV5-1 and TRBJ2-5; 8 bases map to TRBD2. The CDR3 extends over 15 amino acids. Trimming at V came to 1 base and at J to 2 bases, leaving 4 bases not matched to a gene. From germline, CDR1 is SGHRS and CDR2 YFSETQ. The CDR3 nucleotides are TGCGCCAGCAGCTTGAGATTAGCGGGGCAAGAGACCCAGTACTTC. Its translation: CASSLRLAGQETQYF.

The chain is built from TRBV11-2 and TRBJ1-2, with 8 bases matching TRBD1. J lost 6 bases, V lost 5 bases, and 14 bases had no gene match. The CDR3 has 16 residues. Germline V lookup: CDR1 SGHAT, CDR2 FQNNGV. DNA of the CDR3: TGTGCCAGCAGCCCGACGGGGGGACAGGTGACGGATGGCTACACCTTC. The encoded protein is CASSPTGGQVTDGYTF.

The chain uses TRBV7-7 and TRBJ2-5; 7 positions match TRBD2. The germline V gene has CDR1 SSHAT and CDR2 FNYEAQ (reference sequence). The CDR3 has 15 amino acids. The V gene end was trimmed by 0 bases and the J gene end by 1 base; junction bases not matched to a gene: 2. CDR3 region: CASSLAGGIQETQYF. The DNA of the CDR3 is TGTGCCAGCAGCTTAGCGGGAGGGATCCAAGAGACCCAGTACTTC.

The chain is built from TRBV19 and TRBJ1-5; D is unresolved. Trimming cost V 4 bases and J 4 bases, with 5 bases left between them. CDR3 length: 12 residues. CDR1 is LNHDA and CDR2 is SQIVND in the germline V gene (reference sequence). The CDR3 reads CASSSPNQPQHF. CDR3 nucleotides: TGTGCCAGTAGTAGTCCTAATCAGCCCCAGCATTTT. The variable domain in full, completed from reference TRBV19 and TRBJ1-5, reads DGGITQSPKYLFRKEGQNVTLSCEQNLNHDAMYWYRQDPGQGLRLIYYSQIVNDFQKGDIAEGYSVSREKKESFPLTVTSAQKNPTAFYLCASSSPNQPQHFGDGTRLSIL.

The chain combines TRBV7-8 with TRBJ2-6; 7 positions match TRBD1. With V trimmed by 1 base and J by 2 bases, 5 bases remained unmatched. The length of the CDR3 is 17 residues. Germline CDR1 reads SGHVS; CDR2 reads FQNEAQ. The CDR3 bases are TGTGCCAGCAGCTTAGGGGCAGGGGGTGCTGGGGCCAACGTCCTGACTTTC. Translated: CASSLGAGGAGANVLTF. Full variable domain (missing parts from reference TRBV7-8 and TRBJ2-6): GAGVSQSPRYKVAKRGQDVALRCDPISGHVSLFWYQQALGQGPEFLTYFQNEAQLDKSGLPSDRFFAERPEGSVSTLKIQRTQQEDSAVYLCASSLGAGGAGANVLTFGAGSRLTVL.

The CDR3 loop is CASSYSSGGELFF. The CDR3 nucleotides read TGCGCCAGCAGCTACTCAAGTGGCGGGGAGCTGTTTTTT. The V call is TRBV5-1, the J call TRBJ2-2; D unclear. Per the germline V gene, CDR1 is SGHRS and CDR2 is YFSETQ. The V end lost 3 bases, the J end lost 7 bases, and 10 bases lay between the germline ends. This CDR3 contains 13 residues.

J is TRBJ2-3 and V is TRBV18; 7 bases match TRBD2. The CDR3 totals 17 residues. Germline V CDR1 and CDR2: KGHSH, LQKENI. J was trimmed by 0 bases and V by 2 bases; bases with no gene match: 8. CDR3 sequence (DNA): TGTGCCAGCTCACCAGGGCCTAGCGGAACTAGCACAGATACGCAGTATTTT. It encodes CASSPGPSGTSTDTQYF.

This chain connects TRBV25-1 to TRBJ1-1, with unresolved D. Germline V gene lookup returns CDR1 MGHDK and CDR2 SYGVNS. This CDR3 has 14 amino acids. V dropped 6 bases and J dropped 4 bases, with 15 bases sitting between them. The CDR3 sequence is CASSLDAGGTEAFF. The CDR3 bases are TGTGCCAGCAGCCTTGACGCTGGCGGCACTGAAGCTTTCTTT. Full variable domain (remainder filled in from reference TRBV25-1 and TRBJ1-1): EADIYQTPRYLVIGTGKKITLECSQTMGHDKMYWYQQDPGMELHLIHYSYGVNSTEKGDLSSESTVSRIRTEHFPLTLESARPSHTSQYLCASSLDAGGTEAFFGQGTRLTVV.

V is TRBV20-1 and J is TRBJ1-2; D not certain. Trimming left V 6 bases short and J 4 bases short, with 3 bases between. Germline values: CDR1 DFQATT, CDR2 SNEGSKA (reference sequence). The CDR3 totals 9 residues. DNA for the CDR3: TGCAGTGCGGCCTATGGCTACACCTTC. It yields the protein CSAAYGYTF.

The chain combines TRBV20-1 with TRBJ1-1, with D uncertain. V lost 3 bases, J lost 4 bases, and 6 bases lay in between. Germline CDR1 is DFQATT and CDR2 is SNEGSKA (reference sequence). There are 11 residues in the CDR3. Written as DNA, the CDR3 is TGCAGTGCTAGGTCCCGCACTGAAGCTTTCTTT. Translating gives CSARSRTEAFF.

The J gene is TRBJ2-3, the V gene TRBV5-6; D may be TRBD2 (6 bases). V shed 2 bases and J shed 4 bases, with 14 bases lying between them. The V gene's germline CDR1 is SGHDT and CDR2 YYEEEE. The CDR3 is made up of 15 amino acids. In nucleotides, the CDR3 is TGTGCCAGCAGCTTCTGGGGGAGGTCCGCAGATACGCAGTATTTT. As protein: CASSFWGRSADTQYF. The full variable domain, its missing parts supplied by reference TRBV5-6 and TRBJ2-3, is DAGVTQSPTHLIKTRGQQVTLRCSPKSGHDTVSWYQQALGQGPQFIFQYYEEEERQRGNFPDRFSGHQFPNYSSELNVNALLLGDSALYLCASSFWGRSADTQYFGPGTRLTVL.

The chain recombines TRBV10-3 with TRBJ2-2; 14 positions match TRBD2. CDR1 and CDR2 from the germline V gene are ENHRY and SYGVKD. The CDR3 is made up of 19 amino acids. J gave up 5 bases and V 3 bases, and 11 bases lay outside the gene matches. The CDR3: CAISDRRLAGGPGTGELFF. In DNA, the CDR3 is TGTGCCATCAGTGACCGAAGACTAGCGGGGGGGCCGGGGACCGGGGAGCTGTTTTTT.

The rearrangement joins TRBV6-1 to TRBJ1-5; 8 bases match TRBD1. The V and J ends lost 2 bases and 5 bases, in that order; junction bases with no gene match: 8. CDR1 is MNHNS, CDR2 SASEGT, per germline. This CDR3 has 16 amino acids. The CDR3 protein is CASSEIGRGRDQPQHF. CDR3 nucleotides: TGTGCCAGCAGTGAAATAGGCAGGGGGCGCGATCAGCCCCAGCATTTT.

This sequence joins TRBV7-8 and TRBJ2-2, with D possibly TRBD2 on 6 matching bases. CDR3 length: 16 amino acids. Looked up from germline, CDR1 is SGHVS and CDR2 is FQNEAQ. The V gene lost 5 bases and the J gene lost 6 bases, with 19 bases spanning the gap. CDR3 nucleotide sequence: TGTGCCAGCAGCCCCGGGGCTCCTCGGGGGTCCGGGGAGCTGTTTTTT. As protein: CASSPGAPRGSGELFF.

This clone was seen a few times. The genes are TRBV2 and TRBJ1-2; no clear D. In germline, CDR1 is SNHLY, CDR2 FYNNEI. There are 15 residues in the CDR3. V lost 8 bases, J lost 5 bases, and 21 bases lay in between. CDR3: CASLSTVGEEYGYTF. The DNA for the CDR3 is TGTGCCAGCCTTAGTACGGTCGGGGAAGAATATGGCTACACCTTC.

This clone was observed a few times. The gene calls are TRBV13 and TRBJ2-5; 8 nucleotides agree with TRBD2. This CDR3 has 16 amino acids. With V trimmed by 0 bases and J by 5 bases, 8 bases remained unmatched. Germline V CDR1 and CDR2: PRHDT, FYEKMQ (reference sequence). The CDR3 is CASSLGRSGKAETQYF. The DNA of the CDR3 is TGTGCCAGCAGCTTAGGCCGTAGCGGGAAGGCGGAGACCCAGTACTTC.